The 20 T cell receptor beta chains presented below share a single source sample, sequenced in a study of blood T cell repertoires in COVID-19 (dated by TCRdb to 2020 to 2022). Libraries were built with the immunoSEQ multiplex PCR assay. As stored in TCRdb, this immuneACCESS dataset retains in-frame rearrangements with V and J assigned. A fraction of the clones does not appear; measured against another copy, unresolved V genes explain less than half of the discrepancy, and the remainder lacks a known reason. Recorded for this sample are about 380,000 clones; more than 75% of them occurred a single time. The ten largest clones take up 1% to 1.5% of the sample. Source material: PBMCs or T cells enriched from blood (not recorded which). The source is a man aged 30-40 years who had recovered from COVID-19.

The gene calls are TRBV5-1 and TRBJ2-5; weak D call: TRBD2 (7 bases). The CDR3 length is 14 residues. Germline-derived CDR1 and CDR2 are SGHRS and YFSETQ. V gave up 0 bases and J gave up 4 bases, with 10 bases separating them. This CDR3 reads CASSLAGGGETQYF. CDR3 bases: TGCGCCAGCAGCTTGGCGGGGGGCGGAGAGACCCAGTACTTC.

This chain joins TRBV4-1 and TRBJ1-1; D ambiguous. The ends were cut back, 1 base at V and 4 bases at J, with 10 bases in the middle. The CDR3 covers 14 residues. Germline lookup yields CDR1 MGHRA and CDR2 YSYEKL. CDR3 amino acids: CASSQVTRSTEAFF. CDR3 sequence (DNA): TGCGCCAGCAGCCAAGTTACAAGAAGCACTGAAGCTTTCTTT.

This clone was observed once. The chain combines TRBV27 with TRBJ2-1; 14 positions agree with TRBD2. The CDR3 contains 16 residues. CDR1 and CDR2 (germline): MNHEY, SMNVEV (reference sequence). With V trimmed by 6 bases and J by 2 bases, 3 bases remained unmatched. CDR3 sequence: CASRQGLAGAYNEQFF. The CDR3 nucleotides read TGTGCCAGCAGACAGGGACTAGCGGGGGCCTACAATGAGCAGTTCTTC.

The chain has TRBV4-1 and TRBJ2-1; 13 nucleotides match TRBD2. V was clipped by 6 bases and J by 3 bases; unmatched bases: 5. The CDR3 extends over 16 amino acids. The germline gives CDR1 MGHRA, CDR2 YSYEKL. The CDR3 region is CASSRGLAGDYNEQFF. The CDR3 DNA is TGCGCCAGCAGTCGTGGACTAGCGGGGGACTACAATGAGCAGTTCTTC.

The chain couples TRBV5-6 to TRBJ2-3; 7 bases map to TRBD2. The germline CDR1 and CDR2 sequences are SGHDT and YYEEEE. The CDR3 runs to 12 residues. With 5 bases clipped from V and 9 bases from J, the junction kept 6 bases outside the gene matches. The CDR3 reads CASRPGGGTQYF. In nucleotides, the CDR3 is TGTGCCAGCAGGCCCGGGGGAGGGACGCAGTATTTT.

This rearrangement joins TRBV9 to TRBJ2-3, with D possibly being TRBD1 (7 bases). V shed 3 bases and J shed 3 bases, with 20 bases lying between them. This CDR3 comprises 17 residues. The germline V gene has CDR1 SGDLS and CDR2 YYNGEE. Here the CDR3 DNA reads TGTGCCAGCAGCGAGAGGGCAGGGGGGTTGAAGACAGATACGCAGTATTTT. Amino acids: CASSERAGGLKTDTQYF.

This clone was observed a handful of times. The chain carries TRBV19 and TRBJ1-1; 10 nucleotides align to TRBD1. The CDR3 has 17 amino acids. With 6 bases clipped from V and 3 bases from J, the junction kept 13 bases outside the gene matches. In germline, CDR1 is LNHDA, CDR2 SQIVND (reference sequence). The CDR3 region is CASRRDRGYPMDTEAFF. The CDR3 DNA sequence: TGTGCCAGTAGAAGGGACAGGGGATATCCGATGGACACTGAAGCTTTCTTT.

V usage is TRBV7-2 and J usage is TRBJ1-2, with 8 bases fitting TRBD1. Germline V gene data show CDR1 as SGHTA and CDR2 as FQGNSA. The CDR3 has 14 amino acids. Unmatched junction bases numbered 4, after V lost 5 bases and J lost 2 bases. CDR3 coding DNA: TGTGCCAGCAGCCGGACAGGGCCGAACTATGGCTACACCTTC. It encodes CASSRTGPNYGYTF.

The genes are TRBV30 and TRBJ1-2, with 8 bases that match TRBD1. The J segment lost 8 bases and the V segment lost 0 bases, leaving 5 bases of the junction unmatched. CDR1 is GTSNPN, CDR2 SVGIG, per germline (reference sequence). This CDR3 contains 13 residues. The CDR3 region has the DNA TGTGCCTGGAGTGTGCAGACAGGGGTCGGCTACACCTTC. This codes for CAWSVQTGVGYTF.

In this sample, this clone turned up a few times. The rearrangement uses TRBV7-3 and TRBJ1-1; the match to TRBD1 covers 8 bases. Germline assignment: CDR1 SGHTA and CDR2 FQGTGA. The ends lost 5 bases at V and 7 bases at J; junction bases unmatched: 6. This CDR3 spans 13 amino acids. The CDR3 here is CASSDRGRDEAFF. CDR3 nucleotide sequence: TGTGCCAGCAGCGACAGGGGCCGAGATGAAGCTTTCTTT.

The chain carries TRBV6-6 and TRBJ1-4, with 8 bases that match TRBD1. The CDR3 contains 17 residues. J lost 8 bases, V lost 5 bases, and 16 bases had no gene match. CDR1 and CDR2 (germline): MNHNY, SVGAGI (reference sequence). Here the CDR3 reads CASSQSSFGTGREKLFF. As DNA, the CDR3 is TGTGCCAGCAGTCAGAGCTCGTTCGGGACAGGCAGGGAAAAACTGTTTTTT.

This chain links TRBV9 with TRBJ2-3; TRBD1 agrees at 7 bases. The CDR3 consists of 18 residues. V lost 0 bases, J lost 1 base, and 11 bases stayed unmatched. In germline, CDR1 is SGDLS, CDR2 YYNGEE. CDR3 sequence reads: CASSVAYSDRVGTDTQYF. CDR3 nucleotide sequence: TGTGCCAGCAGCGTAGCCTATAGCGACAGGGTAGGCACAGATACGCAGTATTTT.

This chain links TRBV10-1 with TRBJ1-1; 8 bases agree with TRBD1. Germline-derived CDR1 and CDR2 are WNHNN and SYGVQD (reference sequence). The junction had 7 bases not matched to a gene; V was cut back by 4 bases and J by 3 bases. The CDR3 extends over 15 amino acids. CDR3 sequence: CASSGTPGQDTEAFF. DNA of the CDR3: TGCGCCAGCAGTGGGACCCCGGGACAGGACACTGAAGCTTTCTTT.

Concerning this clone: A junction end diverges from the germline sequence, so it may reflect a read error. In nucleotides, the CDR3 is TGTGCCACTACTTCATCCGGAGGGTATTTT. Encoded protein: CATTSSGGYF. The chain combines TRBV6-5 with TRBJ1-5, with D uncertain. The CDR3 has 10 residues. Looked up from germline, CDR1 is MNHEY and CDR2 is SVGAGI.

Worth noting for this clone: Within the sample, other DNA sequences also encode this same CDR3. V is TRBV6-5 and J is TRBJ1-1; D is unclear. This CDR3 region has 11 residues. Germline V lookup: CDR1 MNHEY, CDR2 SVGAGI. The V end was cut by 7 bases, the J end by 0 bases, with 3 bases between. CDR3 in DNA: TGTGCCAGCACCGTGAACACTGAAGCTTTCTTT. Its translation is CASTVNTEAFF.

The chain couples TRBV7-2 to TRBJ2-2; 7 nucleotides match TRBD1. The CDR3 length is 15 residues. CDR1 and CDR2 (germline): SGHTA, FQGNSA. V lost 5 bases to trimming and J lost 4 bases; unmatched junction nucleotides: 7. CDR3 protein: CASSPGTVRTGELFF. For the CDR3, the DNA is TGTGCCAGCAGCCCAGGGACAGTCCGCACCGGGGAGCTGTTTTTT.

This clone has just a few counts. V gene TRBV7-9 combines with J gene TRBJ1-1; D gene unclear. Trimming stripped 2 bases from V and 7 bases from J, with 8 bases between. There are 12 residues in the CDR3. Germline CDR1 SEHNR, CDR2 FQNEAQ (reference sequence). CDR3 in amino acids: CASSLHGFEAFF. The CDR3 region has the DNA TGTGCCAGCAGCTTACACGGTTTTGAAGCTTTCTTT.

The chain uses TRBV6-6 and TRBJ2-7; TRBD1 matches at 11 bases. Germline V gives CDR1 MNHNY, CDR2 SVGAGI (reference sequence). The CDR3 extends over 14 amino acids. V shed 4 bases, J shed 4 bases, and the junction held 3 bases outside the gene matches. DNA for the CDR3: TGTGCCAGCAGTTGGGGACAGGGGGGATACGAGCAGTACTTC. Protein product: CASSWGQGGYEQYF.

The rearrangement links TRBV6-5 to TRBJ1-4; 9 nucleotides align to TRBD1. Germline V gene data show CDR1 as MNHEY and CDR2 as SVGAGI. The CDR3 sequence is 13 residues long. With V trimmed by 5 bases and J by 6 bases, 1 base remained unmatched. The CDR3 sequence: CASSRDRDEKLFF. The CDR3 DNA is TGTGCCAGCAGTAGGGACAGGGATGAAAAACTGTTTTTT.

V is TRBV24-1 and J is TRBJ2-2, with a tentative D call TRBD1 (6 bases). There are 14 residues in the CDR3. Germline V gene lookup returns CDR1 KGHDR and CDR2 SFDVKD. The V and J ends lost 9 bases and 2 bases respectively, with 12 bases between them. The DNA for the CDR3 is TGTGCCACCTCCGGACAGACAAACACCGGGGAGCTGTTTTTT. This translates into CATSGQTNTGELFF.